This T cell receptor beta chain was sequenced for a study of blood T cells in healthy people across ages. PCR was performed a second time for about 7 to 12 cycles using a sample-barcoded 5' primer and a J-beta primer mix. Each sample provided no less than 2.5 million CDR3-containing paired-end reads. One entry per CDR3 protein results from TCRdb running MiXCR on the 5' RACE reads. The sample consists of more than 1.4 million distinct CDR3 sequences, roughly 40% of them appearing once. Each sample yielded at least 7 million isolated PBMCs. CDR1 MNHEY and CDR2 SVGAGI come from the germline V gene. Trimming removed 2 bases from V and 3 bases from J, with 13 bases in between. The CDR3 is 15 residues long. Study-wide results and limits: Age brought a roughly linear fall in TCR beta diversity measured per million T cells.

Worth noting for this clonotype: No antigen is known for it.

This TCR came from a woman aged 18 to 35 in good health. This chain joins TRBV6-5 and TRBJ1-1, with TRBD1 as a possible D gene (6 bases). Sequencing was done on a sample of blood. As DNA, the CDR3 is TGTGCCAGCAGTTACAGTTTCGGACAGCACACTGAAGCTTTCTTT. Amino acids: CASSYSFGQHTEAFF.